This TCR beta chain was sequenced for a study of blood T cell repertoires in COVID-19 (dated by TCRdb to about 2020). Background for the entire study: Recovered participants in ImmuneRACE Cohort 3 were defined by two consecutive negative NP/OP PCR tests, clearance by a healthcare professional, or resolution of symptoms. The prospective study material was composed of cDNA or gDNA derived from T cells, B-cell-depleted T cells, or PBMCs. Samples were obtained from the ongoing ImmuneRACE study (first 160 participants) and from some 1,300 subjects provided by 6 global collaborators. Nearly every sample came with metadata listing a de-identified subject ID, COVID-19 status, age in years and sex. The collaborator samples originated in the United States, Italy and Spain and spanned the acute and convalescent phases of COVID-19. Deeply sampled blood TCRbeta repertoires from subjects exposed to, actively infected with, or recovered from COVID-19 were included in the dataset. A freely available public database, intended as a resource for researchers studying the immune response to SARS-CoV-2, is where the repertoires were released. Where available, HLA class I and class II types were obtained from metadata supplied by the sample provider rather than from assay-based typing.

According to the germline V gene (reference sequence), CDR1 reads DFQATT and CDR2 reads SNEGSKA. The CDR3 numbers 16 residues from cysteine through phenylalanine. Only the CDR3 part of the read is kept: 48 bases, read in frame from the first base. V is trimmed back by 3 bases and J by 0 bases, and the junction contains 8 bases that no gene match accounts for. Details on this clone: This clone's antigen is unknown. Within one base of it there is no much larger clone, and no base qualities were kept.

Participants in the prospective study were enrolled through a virtual design, were aged roughly 18 to 100 years, and lived in about two dozen United States geographic areas. Cohort assignment in the prospective study relied on participant-reported clinical history from a screening survey and a study questionnaire. Mobile phlebotomists in the prospective study collected whole blood, serum and a nasopharyngeal or oropharyngeal swab from every participant. Prospective study participants could optionally give additional blood draws and questionnaires over an approximately two-month period. Blood samples from the prospective study were shipped frozen or at room temperature prior to DNA extraction. TCRbeta CDR3 regions were amplified from genomic DNA using the immunoSEQ Assay, a bias-controlled multiplex PCR. As for how the authors treated the data: Within the assay, amplification of reference gene primers was used to estimate how many nucleated cells each sample contained. To quantify the absolute abundance of each unique TCRbeta CDR3 rearrangement, sequence reads were collapsed and filtered. For each sample, productive Simpson clonality was calculated as the square root of Simpson's diversity index across productive rearrangements. TCRdb obtained this table from immuneACCESS and retained in-frame rearrangements with V and J assigned. These tables miss some clones; where compared with another copy, unresolved V genes account for less than half of the shortfall, and the remainder is unexplained. That table furnishes V, J and clone size, whereas the DNA furnished D and trimming. The sample has some 180,000 clones on record, around 80% of them singletons. The top ten clones comprise over 15% of the sample.

General conclusions and limits of the study: The quantity of clinical and demographic metadata differed by source and by participant and was supplied without curation.

The chain uses TRBV20-1 and TRBJ2-1; a stretch of 7 junction bases matches TRBD2. The sequence was collected from a woman in her 70s in a cohort exposed to, infected with or recovered from COVID-19 (not recorded which). Sequencing was done on a sample of PBMCs or T cells enriched from blood (not recorded which). The nucleotide sequence is given as TGCAGTGCTAGTCTGGCTAGCGGAGGCTCCTACAATGAGCAGTTCTTC. This sequence encodes CSASLASGGSYNEQFF.